This T cell receptor (beta chain) was identified in a study of T cell responses to AZD1222 COVID-19 vaccine. Study details: Second doses were pooled across both intervals (about 4 or about 12 weeks). Overall study findings and caveats: Distributed over spike, vaccine-associated CD4 TCRs predominated at 160-218 and 743-854. Seropositive AZD1222 recipients at baseline numbered only 6 or 7. There were repertoire samples only from the period after the peak T cell response.

For this clone: What it binds is unknown. The junction differs from germline at one of its ends, possibly a read error.

From germline, CDR1 is SGHRS and CDR2 YFSETQ. CDR3 length equals 15 residues. Some clones are missing from TCRdb's copy, which holds only in-frame ones; the method was immunoSEQ multiplex PCR. The table includes 99,000 or so clones, 70% to 90% detected once. V is TRBV5-1 and J is TRBJ2-2; TRBD1 aligns across 10 bases. Material: peripheral blood, obtained on day 0 of AZD1222 vaccination. The sequence derives from an adult in good health. The CDR3 here is CASRLGQGTFGELFF. CDR3 in DNA: TGCGCCAGCAGGTTGGGACAGGGGACGTTCGGGGAGCTGTTTTTT.